The clone carrying this T cell receptor (beta chain) was seen only once. Germline values: CDR1 SGHTA, CDR2 FQGNSA. The CDR3 runs to 14 residues. Trimming took 3 bases from V and 11 from J, leaving 20 bases between them. Data came from immunoSEQ multiplex PCR; TCRdb stores just in-frame clones and leaves some out. The data show 100,000 or so clones, 94% seen once. This sample stems from a study of siplizumab effects on memory and regulatory T cells. Material for sequencing was non-Treg CD4+ T cells sorted from blood. The rearrangement links TRBV7-2 to TRBJ2-7; D might be TRBD2 (5 bases). This TCR was sampled from a human donor in good health. CDR3 sequence reads: CASSFGRTGSAEYF. CDR3 DNA sequence: TGTGCCAGCAGCTTTGGTCGTACGGGGAGTGCTGAGTACTTC.